The source of this TCR beta chain is a study of cytomegalovirus exposure and HLA in healthy donors. The overall study: The same platform was used for the 130 or so validation repertoires as for the approximately 630 first-cohort repertoires, as reported in a later analysis. Study results and limitations: Researchers reported that three CMV-associated chains were confirmed in vitro as CMV antigen-specific. There were some public TCRs occurring in many donors, but most TCR sequences were rare.

The V end lost 5 bases, the J end lost 0 bases, and 8 bases lay between the germline ends. The CDR3 runs 14 residues. In germline, CDR1 is MNHEY, CDR2 SVGAGI. The table came from immunoSEQ multiplex PCR; TCRdb's copy has only in-frame clones and leaves some out. The repertoire includes roughly 120,000 clones, 70% to 90% of them detected once, and roughly 6% sits in the top ten. In regard to this clone: Its antigen is as yet unknown.

The sequence derives from a woman between 18 and 29 years old in good health and CMV-seropositive. The chain recombines TRBV6-5 with TRBJ1-3; D uncertain. Sequencing was carried out using PBMCs. CDR3 amino acids: CASSATASGNTIYF. The CDR3 nucleotides read TGTGCCAGCAGTGCTACAGCCTCTGGAAACACCATATATTTT.